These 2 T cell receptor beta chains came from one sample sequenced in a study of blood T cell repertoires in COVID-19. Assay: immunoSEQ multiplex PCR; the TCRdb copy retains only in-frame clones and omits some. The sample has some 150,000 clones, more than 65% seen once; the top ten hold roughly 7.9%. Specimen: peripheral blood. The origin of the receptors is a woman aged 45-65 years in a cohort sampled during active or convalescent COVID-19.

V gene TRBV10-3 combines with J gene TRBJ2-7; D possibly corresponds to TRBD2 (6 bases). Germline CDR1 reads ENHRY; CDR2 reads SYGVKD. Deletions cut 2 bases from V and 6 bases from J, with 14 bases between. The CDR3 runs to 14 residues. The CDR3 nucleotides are TGTGCCATCAGTGAGAAGGTTGGGGGAGGCGAGCAGTACTTC. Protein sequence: CAISEKVGGGEQYF.

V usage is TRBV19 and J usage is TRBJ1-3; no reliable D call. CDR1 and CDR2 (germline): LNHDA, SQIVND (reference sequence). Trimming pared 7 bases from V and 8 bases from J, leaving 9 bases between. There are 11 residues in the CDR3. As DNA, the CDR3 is TGTGCCAGTAATAGCGGAGACACCATATATTTT. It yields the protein CASNSGDTIYF.